This TCR beta chain was recorded in a study of T-cell memory formation after mild COVID-19. General observations from the study: Contracting CD4+ clones were located mainly in CM and EM, and CD8+ clones in EMRA. Cross-reactive memory apparently joined, as some responding clones appeared in pre-infection memory.

V was clipped by 4 bases and J by 3 bases; unmatched bases: 3. CDR1 is SGHRS and CDR2 is YFSETQ in the germline V gene. The CDR3 has 16 amino acids. Concerning this clonotype itself: What it recognizes is unknown.

Using constant-segment primers, 5'RACE produced TCR alpha and TCR beta cDNA libraries carrying sample barcodes and UMIs. MiXCR was run by TCRdb on the 5' RACE reads, yielding one entry per CDR3 protein. Among about 470,000 distinct CDR3 sequences listed, about 18% were seen once. Material: PBMCs or a T cell subset sorted from them (not recorded which). The receptor comes from an adult woman who had mild COVID-19 (a few samples of this study predate the infection). Cell type and time point are not known. This rearrangement joins TRBV5-1 to TRBJ2-1, with 14 bases fitting TRBD2. The CDR3 is CASSKGLAGDYNEQFF. Here the CDR3 DNA reads TGCGCCAGCAGCAAGGGACTAGCGGGAGACTACAATGAGCAGTTCTTC.